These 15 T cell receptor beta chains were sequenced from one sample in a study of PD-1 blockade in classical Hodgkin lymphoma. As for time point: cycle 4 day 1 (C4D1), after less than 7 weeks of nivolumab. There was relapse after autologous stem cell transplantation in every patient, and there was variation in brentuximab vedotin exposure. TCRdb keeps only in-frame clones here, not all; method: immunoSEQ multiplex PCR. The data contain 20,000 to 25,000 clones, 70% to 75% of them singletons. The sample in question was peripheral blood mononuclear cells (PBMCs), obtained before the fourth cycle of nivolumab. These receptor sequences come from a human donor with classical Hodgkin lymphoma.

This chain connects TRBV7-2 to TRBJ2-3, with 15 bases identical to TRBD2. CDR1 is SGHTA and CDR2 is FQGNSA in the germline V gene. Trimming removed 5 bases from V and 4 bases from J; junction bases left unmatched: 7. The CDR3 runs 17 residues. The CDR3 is CASSPRTSGGASDTQYF. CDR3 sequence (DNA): TGTGCCAGCAGCCCCCGGACTAGCGGGGGGGCCTCAGATACGCAGTATTTT.

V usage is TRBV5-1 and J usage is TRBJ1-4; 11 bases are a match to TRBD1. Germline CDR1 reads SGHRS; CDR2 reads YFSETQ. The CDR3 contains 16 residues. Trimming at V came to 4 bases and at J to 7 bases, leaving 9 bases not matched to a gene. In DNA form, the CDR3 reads TGCGCCAGCAGCCTTGGACAGGGGGCGCTTCGTGAAAAACTGTTTTTT. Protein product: CASSLGQGALREKLFF.

CDR3 DNA: TGTGCCAGCTCACCAGACAGGAACTCTGGAAACACCATATATTTT. Encoded protein: CASSPDRNSGNTIYF. The chain joins TRBV18 to TRBJ1-3; D may be TRBD1 (6 bases). Germline-derived CDR1 and CDR2 are KGHSH and LQKENI. The CDR3 totals 15 residues. The V end was cut by 2 bases, the J end by 0 bases, with 8 bases between.

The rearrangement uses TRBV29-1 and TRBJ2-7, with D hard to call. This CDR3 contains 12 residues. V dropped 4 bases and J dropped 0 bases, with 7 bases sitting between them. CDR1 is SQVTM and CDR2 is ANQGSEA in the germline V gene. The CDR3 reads CSVGGVSYEQYF. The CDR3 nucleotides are TGCAGCGTTGGCGGCGTCTCCTACGAGCAGTACTTC.

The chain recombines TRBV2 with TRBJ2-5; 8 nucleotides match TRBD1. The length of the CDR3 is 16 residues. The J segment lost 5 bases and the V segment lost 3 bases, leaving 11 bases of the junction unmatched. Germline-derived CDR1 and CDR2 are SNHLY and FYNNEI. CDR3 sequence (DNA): TGTGCCAGCAGTGAGGCAGGGGGCGTTTTGGGGGAGACCCAGTACTTC. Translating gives CASSEAGGVLGETQYF.

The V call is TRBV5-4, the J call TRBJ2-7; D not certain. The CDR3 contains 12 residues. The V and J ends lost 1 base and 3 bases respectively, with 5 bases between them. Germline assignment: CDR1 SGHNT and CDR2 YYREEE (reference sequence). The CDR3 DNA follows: TGTGCCAGCAGCTTGTCAAGCTACGAGCAGTACTTC. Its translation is CASSLSSYEQYF.

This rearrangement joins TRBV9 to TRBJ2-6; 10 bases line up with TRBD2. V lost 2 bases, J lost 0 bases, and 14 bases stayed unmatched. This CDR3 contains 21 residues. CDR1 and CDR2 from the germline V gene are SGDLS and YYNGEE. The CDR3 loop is CASSVPLGLASGSSGANVLTF. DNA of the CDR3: TGTGCCAGCAGCGTCCCCCTGGGGCTAGCTAGCGGGAGCTCTGGGGCCAACGTCCTGACTTTC.

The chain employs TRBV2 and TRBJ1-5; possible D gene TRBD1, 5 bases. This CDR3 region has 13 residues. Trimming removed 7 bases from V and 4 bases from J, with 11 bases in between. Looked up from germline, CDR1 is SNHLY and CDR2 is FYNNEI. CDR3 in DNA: TGTGCCAGCACTCGGGGCGTAAATCAGCCCCAGCATTTT. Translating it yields CASTRGVNQPQHF.

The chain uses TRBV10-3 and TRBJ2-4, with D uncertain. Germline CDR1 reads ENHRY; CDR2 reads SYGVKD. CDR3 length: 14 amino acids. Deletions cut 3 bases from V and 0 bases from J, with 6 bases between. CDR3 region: CAISEDQAKNIQYF. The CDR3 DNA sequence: TGTGCCATCAGTGAAGATCAAGCCAAAAACATTCAGTACTTC.

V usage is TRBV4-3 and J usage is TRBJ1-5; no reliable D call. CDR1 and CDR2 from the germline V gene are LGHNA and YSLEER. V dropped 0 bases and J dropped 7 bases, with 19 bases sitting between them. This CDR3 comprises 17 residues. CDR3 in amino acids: CASSQDRQALPSQPQHF. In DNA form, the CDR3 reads TGCGCCAGCAGCCAAGATCGTCAGGCTCTTCCCAGCCAGCCCCAGCATTTT.

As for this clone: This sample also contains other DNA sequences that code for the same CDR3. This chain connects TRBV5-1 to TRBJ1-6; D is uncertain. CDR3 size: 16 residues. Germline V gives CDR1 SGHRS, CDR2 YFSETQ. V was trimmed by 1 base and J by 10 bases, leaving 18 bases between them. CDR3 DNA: TGCGCCAGCAGCTTGCGATCCGATACGGGAGGCTCACCCCTCCACTTT. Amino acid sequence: CASSLRSDTGGSPLHF.

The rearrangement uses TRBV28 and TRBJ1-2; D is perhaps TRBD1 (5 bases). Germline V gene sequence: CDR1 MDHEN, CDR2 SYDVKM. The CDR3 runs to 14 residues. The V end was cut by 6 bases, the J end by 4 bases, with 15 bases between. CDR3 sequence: CASSPTGTFYGYTF. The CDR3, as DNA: TGTGCCAGCAGCCCCACGGGGACTTTCTATGGCTACACCTTC.

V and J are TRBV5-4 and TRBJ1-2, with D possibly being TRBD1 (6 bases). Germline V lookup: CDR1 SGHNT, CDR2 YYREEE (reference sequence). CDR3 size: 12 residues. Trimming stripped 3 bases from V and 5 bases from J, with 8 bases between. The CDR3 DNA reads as TGTGCCAGCAGCTCGGACAGTTATGGCTACACCTTC. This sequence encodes CASSSDSYGYTF.

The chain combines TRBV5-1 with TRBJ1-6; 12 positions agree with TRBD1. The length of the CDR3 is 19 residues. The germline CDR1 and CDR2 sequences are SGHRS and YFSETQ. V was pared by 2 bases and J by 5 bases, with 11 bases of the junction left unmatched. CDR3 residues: CASSLFSWDRGRNNSPLHF. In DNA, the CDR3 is TGCGCCAGCAGCTTATTTTCGTGGGACAGGGGGCGTAATAATTCACCCCTCCACTTT.

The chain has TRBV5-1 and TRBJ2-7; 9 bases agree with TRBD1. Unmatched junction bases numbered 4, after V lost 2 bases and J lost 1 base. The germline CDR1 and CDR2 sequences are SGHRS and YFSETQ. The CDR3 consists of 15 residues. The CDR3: CASSFTGGASYEQYF. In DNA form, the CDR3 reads TGCGCCAGCAGCTTTACAGGGGGCGCTTCCTACGAGCAGTACTTC.